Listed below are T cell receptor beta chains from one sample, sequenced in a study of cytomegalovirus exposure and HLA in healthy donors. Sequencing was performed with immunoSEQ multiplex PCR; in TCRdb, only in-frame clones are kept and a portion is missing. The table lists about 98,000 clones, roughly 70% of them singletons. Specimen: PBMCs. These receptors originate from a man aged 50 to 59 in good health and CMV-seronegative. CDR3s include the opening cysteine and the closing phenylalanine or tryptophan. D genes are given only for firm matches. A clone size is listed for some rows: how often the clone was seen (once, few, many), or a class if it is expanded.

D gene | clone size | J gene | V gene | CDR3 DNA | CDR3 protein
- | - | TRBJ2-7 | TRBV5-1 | TGCGCCAGCAGCTTGGTTGCGAGCTCCTACGAGCAGTACTTC | CASSLVASSYEQYF
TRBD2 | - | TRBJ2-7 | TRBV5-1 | TGCGCCAGCAGCTCCCCCCCGGGACTAGCGGGTGGAAGCTACGAGCAGTACTTC | CASSSPPGLAGGSYEQYF
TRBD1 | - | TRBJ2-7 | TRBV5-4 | TGTGCCAGCAGCTGGGGACAGGGGGGCCTCTACGAGCAGTACTTC | CASSWGQGGLYEQYF
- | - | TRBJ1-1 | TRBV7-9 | TGTGCCAGCAGCTGGGGGGGCTCTGAAGCTTTCTTT | CASSWGGSEAFF
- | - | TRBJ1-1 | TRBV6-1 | TGTGCCAGCAGACCGGGAGGGGGCACTGAAGCTTTCTTT | CASRPGGGTEAFF
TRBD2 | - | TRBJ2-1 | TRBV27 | TGTGCCAGCAGTAAGAGACTAGCGGAGAGCTCCTACAATGAGCAGTTCTTC | CASSKRLAESSYNEQFF
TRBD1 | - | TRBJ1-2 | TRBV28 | TGTGCCACTACAGGGGGGCCCCTCTATGGCTACACCTTC | CATTGGPLYGYTF
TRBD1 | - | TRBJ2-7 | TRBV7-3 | TGTGCCAGCAGCTTAAGGGACAGGTCCGAGCAGTACTTC | CASSLRDRSEQYF
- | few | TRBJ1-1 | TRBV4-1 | TGCGCCAGCAGCCAGTTACAGGGTGTTTTCCCTGAAGCTTTCTTT | CASSQLQGVFPEAFF
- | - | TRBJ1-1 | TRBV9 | TGTGCCAGCAGCGTAGAAGCGGACAGATACCTTGAAGCTTTCTTT | CASSVEADRYLEAFF
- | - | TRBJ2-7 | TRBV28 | TGTGCCAGCAGCAGGGCTTCCTACGAGCAGTACTTC | CASSRASYEQYF
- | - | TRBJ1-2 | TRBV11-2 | TGTGCCAGCAGGGGACCGGGAGCCTATGGCTACACCTTC | CASRGPGAYGYTF
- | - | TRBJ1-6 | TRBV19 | TGTGCCAGTAGTAGCAGGGTAGGCAATTCACCCCTCCACTTT | CASSSRVGNSPLHF
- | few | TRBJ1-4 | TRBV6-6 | TGTGCCAGCAGCACGACAGAGAAACTGTTTTTT | CASSTTEKLFF
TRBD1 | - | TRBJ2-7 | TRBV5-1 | TGCGCCAGCAGCACCGGGACAGGGGCCTACGAGCAGTACTTC | CASSTGTGAYEQYF
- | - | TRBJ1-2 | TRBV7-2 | TGTGCCAGCAGCTTAGGTGGAGCAAACTATGGCTACACCTTC | CASSLGGANYGYTF
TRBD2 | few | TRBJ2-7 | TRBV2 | TGTGCCAGCAGTGAAGCTTCGCTAGCGGGAGCCTACGAGCAGTACTTC | CASSEASLAGAYEQYF
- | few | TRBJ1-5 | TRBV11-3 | TGTGCCAGCAGCTCCAGGACAGCCCTATATAGCAATCAGCCCCAGCATTTT | CASSSRTALYSNQPQHF
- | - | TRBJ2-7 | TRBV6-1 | TGTGCCAGCAGTGAAACTCCGGACAGCATCTCCTACGAGCAGTACTTC | CASSETPDSISYEQYF
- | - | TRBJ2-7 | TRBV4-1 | TGCGCCAGCAGCCAAGTGGGGGCAGGTATTTACGAGCAGTACTTC | CASSQVGAGIYEQYF
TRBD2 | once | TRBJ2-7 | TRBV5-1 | TGCGCCAGCAGCCAGCGGGAGAGGTCCTACGAGCAGTACTTC | CASSQRERSYEQYF
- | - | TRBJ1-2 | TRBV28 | TGTGCCAGCAGTTCCCCGGGACAACTTAACTATGGCTACACCTTC | CASSSPGQLNYGYTF
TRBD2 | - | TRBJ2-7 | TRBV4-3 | TGCGCCAGCAGCCAAGTTCTAGCGGGGGGCTACGAGCAGTACTTC | CASSQVLAGGYEQYF
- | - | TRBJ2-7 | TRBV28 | TGTGCCAGCACTGCGTCCCAGGGACACTACGAGCAGTACTTC | CASTASQGHYEQYF
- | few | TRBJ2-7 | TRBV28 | TGTGCCAGCAGTGGACAGCTCTACGAGCAGTACTTC | CASSGQLYEQYF
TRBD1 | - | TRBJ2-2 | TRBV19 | TGTGCCAGTACCAAGGACAGGGGGGACCCCGGGGAGCTGTTTTTT | CASTKDRGDPGELFF
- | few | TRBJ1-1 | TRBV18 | TGTGCCAGCTCACCAGGGCAGGGCGGCACTGAAGCTTTCTTT | CASSPGQGGTEAFF
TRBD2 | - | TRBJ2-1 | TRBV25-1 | TGTGCCAGTTCTGCGCTAGCGGGAGGGACCTACTCCTACAATGAGCAGTTCTTC | CASSALAGGTYSYNEQFF
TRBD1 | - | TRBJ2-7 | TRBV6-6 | TGTGCCAGCAGGCCAGTCCGGGACAGGGACTACGAGCAGTACTTC | CASRPVRDRDYEQYF
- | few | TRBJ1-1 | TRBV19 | TGTGCCAGTACATCGTCGAAGGGGTGGATCACTGAAGCTTTCTTT | CASTSSKGWITEAFF
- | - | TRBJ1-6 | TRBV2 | TGTGCCAGCGTCCGGGACACCCTTAATTCACCCCTCCACTTT | CASVRDTLNSPLHF
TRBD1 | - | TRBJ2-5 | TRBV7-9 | TGTGCCAGCAGCTTAATTCAGGGGGCGCCGGAGACCCAGTACTTC | CASSLIQGAPETQYF
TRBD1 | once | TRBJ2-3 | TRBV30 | TGTGCCTGGGGACAGGACACAGATACGCAGTATTTT | CAWGQDTDTQYF
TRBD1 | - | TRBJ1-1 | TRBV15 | TGTGCCACCAGCAAACTTCCGGGACAGGGAGGTTTGACTGAAGCTTTCTTT | CATSKLPGQGGLTEAFF
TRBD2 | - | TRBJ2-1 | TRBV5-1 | TGCGCCAGCAGCCCGGGGACTAGCGGGAAAACCTACAATGAGCAGTTCTTC | CASSPGTSGKTYNEQFF
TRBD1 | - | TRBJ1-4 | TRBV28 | TGTGCCAGCACCGGGACAGGGAGCGGTGAAAAACTGTTTTTT | CASTGTGSGEKLFF
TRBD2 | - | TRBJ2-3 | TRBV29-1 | TGCAGCGTTGGATTCACTAGCGGGAGGGCAGATACGCAGTATTTT | CSVGFTSGRADTQYF
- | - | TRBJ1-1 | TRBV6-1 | TGTGCCAGCAGTGGATCGGGAGGCACCAGCACTGAAGCTTTCTTT | CASSGSGGTSTEAFF
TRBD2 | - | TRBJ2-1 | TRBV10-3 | TGTGCCATCAGTGACGGACTAGCGGGAGGGGACAATGAGCAGTTCTTC | CAISDGLAGGDNEQFF